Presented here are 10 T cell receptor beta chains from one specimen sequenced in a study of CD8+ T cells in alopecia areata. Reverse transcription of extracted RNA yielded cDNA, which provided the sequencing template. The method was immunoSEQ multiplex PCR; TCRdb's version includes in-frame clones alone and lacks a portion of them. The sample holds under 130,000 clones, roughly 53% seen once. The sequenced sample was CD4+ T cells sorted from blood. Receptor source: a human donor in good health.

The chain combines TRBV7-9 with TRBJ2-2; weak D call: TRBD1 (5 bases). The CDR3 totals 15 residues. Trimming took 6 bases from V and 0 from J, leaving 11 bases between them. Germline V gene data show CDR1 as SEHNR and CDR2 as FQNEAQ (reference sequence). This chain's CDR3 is CASRSQGTNTGELFF. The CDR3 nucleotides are TGTGCCAGCAGATCCCAGGGTACGAACACCGGGGAGCTGTTTTTT.

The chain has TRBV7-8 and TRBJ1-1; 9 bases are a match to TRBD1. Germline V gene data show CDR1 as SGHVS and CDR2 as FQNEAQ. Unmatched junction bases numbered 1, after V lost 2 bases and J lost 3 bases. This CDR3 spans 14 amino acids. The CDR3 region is CASSLRDRDTEAFF. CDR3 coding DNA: TGTGCCAGCAGCTTAAGGGACAGGGACACTGAAGCTTTCTTT.

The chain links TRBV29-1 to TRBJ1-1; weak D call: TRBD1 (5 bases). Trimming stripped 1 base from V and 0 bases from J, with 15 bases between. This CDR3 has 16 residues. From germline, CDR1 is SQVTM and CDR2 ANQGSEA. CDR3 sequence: CSVEGRDGGVNTEAFF. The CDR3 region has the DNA TGCAGCGTTGAAGGAAGGGACGGGGGTGTGAACACTGAAGCTTTCTTT.

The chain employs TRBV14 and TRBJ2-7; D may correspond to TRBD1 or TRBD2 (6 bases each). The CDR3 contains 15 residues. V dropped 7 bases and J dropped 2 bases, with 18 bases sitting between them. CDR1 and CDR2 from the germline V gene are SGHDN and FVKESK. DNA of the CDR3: TGTGCCAGCAACCCATCGGGGGCTGGAACCTACGAGCAGTACTTC. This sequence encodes CASNPSGAGTYEQYF.

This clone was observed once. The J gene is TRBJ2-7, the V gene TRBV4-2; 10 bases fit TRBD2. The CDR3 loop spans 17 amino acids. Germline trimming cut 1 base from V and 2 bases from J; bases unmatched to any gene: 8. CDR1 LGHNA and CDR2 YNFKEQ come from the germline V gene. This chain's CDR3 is CASSQASVSGGAYEQYF. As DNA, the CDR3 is TGTGCCAGCAGCCAAGCATCTGTCAGCGGGGGGGCCTACGAGCAGTACTTC.

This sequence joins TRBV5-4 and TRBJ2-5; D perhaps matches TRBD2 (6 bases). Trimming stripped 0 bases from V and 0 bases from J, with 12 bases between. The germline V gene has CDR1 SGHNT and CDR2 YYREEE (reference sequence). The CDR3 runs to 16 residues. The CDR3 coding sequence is TGTGCCAGCAGCTTGGTGCGGGGTCTGTACCAAGAGACCCAGTACTTC. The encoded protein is CASSLVRGLYQETQYF.

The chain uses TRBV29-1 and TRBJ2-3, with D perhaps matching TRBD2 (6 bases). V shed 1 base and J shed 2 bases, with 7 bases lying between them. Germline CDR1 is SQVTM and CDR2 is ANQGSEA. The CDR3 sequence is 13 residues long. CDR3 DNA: TGCAGCGTTGAAGGCGGGATCACAGATACGCAGTATTTT. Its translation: CSVEGGITDTQYF.

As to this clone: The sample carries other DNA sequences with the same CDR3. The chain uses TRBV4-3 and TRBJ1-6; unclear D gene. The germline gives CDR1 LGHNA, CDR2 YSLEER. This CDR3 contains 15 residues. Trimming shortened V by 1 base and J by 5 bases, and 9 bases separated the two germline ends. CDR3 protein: CASSQVVGNNSPLHF. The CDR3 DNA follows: TGCGCCAGCAGCCAAGTGGTTGGAAATAATTCACCCCTCCACTTT.

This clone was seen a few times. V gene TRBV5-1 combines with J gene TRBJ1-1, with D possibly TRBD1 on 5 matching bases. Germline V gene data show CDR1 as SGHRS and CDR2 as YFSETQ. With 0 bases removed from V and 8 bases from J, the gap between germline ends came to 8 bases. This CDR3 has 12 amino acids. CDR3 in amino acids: CASSLEGREAFF. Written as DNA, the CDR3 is TGCGCCAGCAGCTTGGAGGGACGGGAAGCTTTCTTT. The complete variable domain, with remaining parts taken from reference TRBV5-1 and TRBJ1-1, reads KAGVTQTPRYLIKTRGQQVTLSCSPISGHRSVSWYQQTPGQGLQFLFEYFSETQRNKGNFPGRFSGRQFSNSRSEMNVSTLELGDSALYLCASSLEGREAFFGQGTRLTVV.

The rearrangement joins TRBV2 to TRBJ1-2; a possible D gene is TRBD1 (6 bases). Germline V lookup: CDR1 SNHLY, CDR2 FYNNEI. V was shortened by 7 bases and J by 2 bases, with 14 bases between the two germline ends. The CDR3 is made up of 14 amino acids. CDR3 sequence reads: CASTLQGRNYGYTF. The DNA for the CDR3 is TGTGCCAGCACCCTACAGGGACGCAACTATGGCTACACCTTC.